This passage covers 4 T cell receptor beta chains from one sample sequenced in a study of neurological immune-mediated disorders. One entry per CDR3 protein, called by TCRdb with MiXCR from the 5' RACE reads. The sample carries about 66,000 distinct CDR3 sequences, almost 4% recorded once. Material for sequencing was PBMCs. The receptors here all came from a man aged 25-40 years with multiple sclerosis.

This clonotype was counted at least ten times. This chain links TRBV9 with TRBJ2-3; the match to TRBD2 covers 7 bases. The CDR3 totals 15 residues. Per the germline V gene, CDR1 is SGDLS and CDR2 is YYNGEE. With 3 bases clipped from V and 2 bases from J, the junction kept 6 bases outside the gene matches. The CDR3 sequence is CASSASGGTTDTQYF. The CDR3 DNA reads TGTGCCAGCAGCGCCTCGGGGGGAACCACAGATACGCAGTATTTT.

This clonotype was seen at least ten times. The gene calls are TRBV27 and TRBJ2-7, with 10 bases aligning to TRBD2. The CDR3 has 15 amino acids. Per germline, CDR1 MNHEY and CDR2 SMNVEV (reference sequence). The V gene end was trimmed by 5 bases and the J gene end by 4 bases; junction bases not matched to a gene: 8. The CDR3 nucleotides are TGTGCCAGCAGTGGCCAGCGGGGGGGTGGGTACGAGCAGTACTTC. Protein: CASSGQRGGGYEQYF.

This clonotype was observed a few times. The CDR3 reads CASSPRERDDEAFF. The CDR3 nucleotides are TGCGCCAGCAGCCCCCGGGAAAGGGATGATGAAGCTTTCTTT. This rearrangement joins TRBV5-1 to TRBJ1-1; no clear D. Looked up from germline, CDR1 is SGHRS and CDR2 is YFSETQ. The CDR3 is made up of 14 amino acids. The germline V and J ends were trimmed by 4 bases and 7 bases, with 17 bases remaining between them.

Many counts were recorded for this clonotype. The CDR3 DNA reads as TGCGCCAGCAGCCAACTCGAAAGTTTGCAGCCCCAGCATTTT. This encodes CASSQLESLQPQHF. The rearrangement joins TRBV4-1 to TRBJ1-5, with D uncertain. This CDR3 contains 14 residues. Trimming left V 2 bases short and J 7 bases short, with 12 bases between. Germline-derived CDR1 and CDR2 are MGHRA and YSYEKL.